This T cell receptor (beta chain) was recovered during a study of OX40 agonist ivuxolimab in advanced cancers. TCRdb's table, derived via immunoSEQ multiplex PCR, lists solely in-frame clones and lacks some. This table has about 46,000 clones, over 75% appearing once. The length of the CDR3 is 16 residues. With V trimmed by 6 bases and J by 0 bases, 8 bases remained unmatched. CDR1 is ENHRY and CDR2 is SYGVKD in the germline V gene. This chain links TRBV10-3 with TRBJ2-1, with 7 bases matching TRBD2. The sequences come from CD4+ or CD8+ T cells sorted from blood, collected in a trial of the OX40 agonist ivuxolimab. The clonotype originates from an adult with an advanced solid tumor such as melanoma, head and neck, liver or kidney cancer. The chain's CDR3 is CAIRSGGGSSYNEQFF. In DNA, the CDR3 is TGTGCCATCAGGAGTGGGGGGGGAAGCTCCTACAATGAGCAGTTCTTC.